This TCR beta chain was identified in a study of HIV-infected patients and healthy controls. Study outcomes and limitations: The study did not determine the donors' HLA types.

Trimming shortened V by 1 base and J by 6 bases, and 10 bases separated the two germline ends. This CDR3 region has 13 residues. Germline CDR1 and CDR2: LNHNV and YYDKDF (reference sequence). The sample holds many counts of this clonotype. Its specificity is unknown. All unsorted peripheral T cells were captured because whole blood was used without fractionation. Alpha and beta constant-region primers primed reverse transcription of about 500 ng RNA. Each of the alpha and beta chains got its own library through chain-specific third strand synthesis with indices. Each molecule carried a 12-nucleotide identifier made of two joined random hexamers added before amplification. TCRdb re-called the 5' RACE reads through MiXCR, storing one row per CDR3 protein. The sample lists approximately 11,000 distinct CDR3 sequences, roughly a tenth occurring once.

The source of this sequence is an adult with HIV infection. This specimen consisted of blood, obtained before antiretroviral therapy. The chain carries TRBV15 and TRBJ2-7; a weak D match, TRBD2 (5 bases). This CDR3 is CATSRVVRGEQYF. In DNA form, the CDR3 reads TGTGCCACCAGCAGAGTAGTACGGGGCGAGCAGTACTTC.